These 16 T cell receptor beta chains share one sample of origin, sequenced in a study of T-cell memory formation after mild COVID-19. One entry per CDR3 protein results from TCRdb running MiXCR on the 5' RACE reads. The top ten clones hold about 20% of a sample with around 340,000 distinct CDR3 sequences, under 15% of them seen once. Sequencing was performed on PBMCs or a T cell subset sorted from them (not recorded which). These receptors all come from a man aged 18 to 35 who had mild COVID-19 (a few samples of this study predate the infection). Cell type and time point are not known.

The gene calls are TRBV6-1 and TRBJ1-1, with D uncertain. Germline assignment: CDR1 MNHNS and CDR2 SASEGT. The CDR3 consists of 12 residues. Trimming stripped 7 bases from V and 11 bases from J, with 17 bases between. CDR3 protein: CASTSVERWAFF. CDR3 DNA: TGTGCCAGCACCTCGGTCGAGAGGTGGGCTTTCTTT.

The rearrangement joins TRBV7-9 to TRBJ1-2; 7 nucleotides agree with TRBD1. V shed 8 bases, J shed 6 bases, and the junction held 6 bases outside the gene matches. Per germline, CDR1 SEHNR and CDR2 FQNEAQ (reference sequence). The CDR3 spans 12 residues. CDR3 in DNA: TGTGCCAGCGAGGCAGGGGGGGATGGCTACACCTTC. It codes for CASEAGGDGYTF.

This chain connects TRBV4-3 to TRBJ2-1, with TRBD2 identical over 12 bases. This CDR3 has 15 amino acids. The V segment lost 2 bases and the J segment 7 bases; nucleotides outside the gene matches: 3. Per germline, CDR1 LGHNA and CDR2 YSLEER. As DNA, the CDR3 is TGCGCCAGCAGCCAACTAGCGGGGGGGCGGAATGAGCAGTTCTTC. Translated, it gives CASSQLAGGRNEQFF.

This clonotype has a handful of counts. The V call is TRBV28, the J call TRBJ1-2, with no clear D. From germline, CDR1 is MDHEN and CDR2 SYDVKM. Trimming shortened V by 6 bases and J by 7 bases, and 24 bases separated the two germline ends. The CDR3 spans 16 residues. CDR3 DNA: TGTGCCAGCAGCCCCGGACCGAGGCGGGCCGGCCGTGGCTACACCTTC. Protein product: CASSPGPRRAGRGYTF.

The genes are TRBV5-1 and TRBJ2-5; perhaps TRBD2 as D (6 bases). V dropped 4 bases and J dropped 5 bases, with 15 bases sitting between them. From germline, CDR1 is SGHRS and CDR2 YFSETQ. CDR3 length equals 14 residues. The CDR3 spells CASSPGPAGETQYF. CDR3 nucleotide sequence: TGCGCCAGCAGCCCAGGGCCCGCGGGGGAGACCCAGTACTTC. Supplemented by reference TRBV5-1 and TRBJ2-5, the full variable domain reads KAGVTQTPRYLIKTRGQQVTLSCSPISGHRSVSWYQQTPGQGLQFLFEYFSETQRNKGNFPGRFSGRQFSNSRSEMNVSTLELGDSALYLCASSPGPAGETQYFGPGTRLLVL.

This clonotype came up a few times. The genes are TRBV10-3 and TRBJ2-1, with D possibly called TRBD1 or TRBD2 (7 bases each). Deletions cut 3 bases from V and 9 bases from J, with 9 bases between. This CDR3 spans 12 amino acids. CDR1 and CDR2 from the germline V gene are ENHRY and SYGVKD. The CDR3: CAISDRGGEQFF. In DNA form, the CDR3 reads TGTGCCATCAGTGACAGGGGGGGTGAGCAGTTCTTC.

The table lists this clonotype with a few counts. V is TRBV4-1 and J is TRBJ2-1, with D perhaps matching TRBD2 (5 bases). Germline V gives CDR1 MGHRA, CDR2 YSYEKL. V was shortened by 6 bases and J by 10 bases, with 22 bases between the two germline ends. The CDR3 has 15 amino acids. CDR3 loop: CASSYVEGADPEQFF. CDR3 sequence (DNA): TGCGCCAGCAGTTACGTCGAAGGAGCGGACCCCGAGCAGTTCTTC.

The table lists this clonotype with many counts. V and J are TRBV6-2 or TRBV6-3 and TRBJ2-7; tentative D call: TRBD1 (5 bases). Trimming removed 2 bases from V and 7 bases from J, with 15 bases in between. Germline CDR1 and CDR2: MNHEY and SVGEGT. CDR3 length: 14 residues. In DNA form, the CDR3 reads TGTGCCAGCAGTTACGGGCCAGGGCGATGGGAGCAGTACGTC. Its protein product is CASSYGPGRWEQYV.

The chain recombines TRBV29-1 with TRBJ2-7; no clear D gene. CDR1 is SQVTM and CDR2 is ANQGSEA in the germline V gene. The V end lost 4 bases, the J end lost 0 bases, and 10 bases lay between the germline ends. This CDR3 contains 13 residues. CDR3 protein: CSVAKLGSYEQYV. CDR3 in DNA: TGCAGCGTTGCGAAACTGGGCTCCTACGAGCAGTACGTC.

This clonotype was counted a few times. The chain joins TRBV7-6 to TRBJ2-3, with TRBD2 matching 12 bases. The ends lost 6 bases at V and 2 bases at J; junction bases unmatched: 6. This CDR3 comprises 16 residues. The germline V gene has CDR1 SGHVS and CDR2 FNYEAQ. CDR3 loop: CASRQLAGGVTDTQYF. In DNA, the CDR3 is TGTGCCAGCAGGCAACTAGCGGGGGGCGTCACAGATACGCAGTATTTT.

The rearrangement links TRBV2 to TRBJ1-1; no definite D call. Germline values: CDR1 SNHLY, CDR2 FYNNEI. Trimming stripped 4 bases from V and 2 bases from J, with 5 bases between. The CDR3 totals 12 residues. The CDR3 DNA follows: TGTGCCAGCAGTGGGGCCAACACTGAAGCTTTCTTT. Translating it yields CASSGANTEAFF.

This clonotype was picked up many times. The rearrangement joins TRBV5-1 to TRBJ1-1; no definite D call. CDR3 size: 13 residues. Trimming removed 3 bases from V and 6 bases from J, with 12 bases in between. The germline CDR1 and CDR2 sequences are SGHRS and YFSETQ. CDR3 sequence: CASSSSIAAEAFF. The CDR3 coding sequence is TGCGCCAGCAGCTCATCGATAGCAGCTGAAGCTTTCTTT.

This clonotype was detected many times. This chain connects TRBV6-5 to TRBJ2-1; TRBD1 aligns across 7 bases. CDR1 and CDR2 (germline): MNHEY, SVGAGI. V lost 6 bases to trimming and J lost 0 bases; unmatched junction nucleotides: 5. The CDR3 length is 15 residues. The CDR3 DNA is TGTGCCAGCAGACCAGGACAGGTCTCCTACAATGAGCAGTTCTTC. Its protein is CASRPGQVSYNEQFF.

This clonotype was recorded a few times. The V and J genes are TRBV4-2 and TRBJ1-5; no definite D call. Germline lookup yields CDR1 LGHNA and CDR2 YNFKEQ. The CDR3 extends over 14 amino acids. Between the trimmed V and J ends, which lost 3 bases and 0 bases, there was a span of 6 bases. The CDR3 protein is CASSHRYSNQPQHF. CDR3 nucleotides: TGTGCCAGCAGCCACAGGTATAGCAATCAGCCCCAGCATTTT.

The gene calls are TRBV2 and TRBJ2-5; D gene unclear. Trimming shortened V by 3 bases and J by 6 bases, and 14 bases separated the two germline ends. Germline values: CDR1 SNHLY, CDR2 FYNNEI. The CDR3 sequence is 14 residues long. CDR3 loop: CASSEVPRKKTQYF. DNA of the CDR3: TGTGCCAGCAGTGAGGTCCCGCGGAAGAAGACCCAGTACTTC.

This clonotype showed up just a few times. J is TRBJ2-7 and V is TRBV4-1; tentatively, D is TRBD1 (6 bases). Trimming removed 0 bases from V and 4 bases from J, with 13 bases in between. Germline V CDR1 and CDR2: MGHRA, YSYEKL. The length of the CDR3 is 15 residues. The CDR3 DNA reads TGCGCCAGCAGCCAAGATCCAGTGACAGGTTACGAGCAGTACTTC. It encodes CASSQDPVTGYEQYF.